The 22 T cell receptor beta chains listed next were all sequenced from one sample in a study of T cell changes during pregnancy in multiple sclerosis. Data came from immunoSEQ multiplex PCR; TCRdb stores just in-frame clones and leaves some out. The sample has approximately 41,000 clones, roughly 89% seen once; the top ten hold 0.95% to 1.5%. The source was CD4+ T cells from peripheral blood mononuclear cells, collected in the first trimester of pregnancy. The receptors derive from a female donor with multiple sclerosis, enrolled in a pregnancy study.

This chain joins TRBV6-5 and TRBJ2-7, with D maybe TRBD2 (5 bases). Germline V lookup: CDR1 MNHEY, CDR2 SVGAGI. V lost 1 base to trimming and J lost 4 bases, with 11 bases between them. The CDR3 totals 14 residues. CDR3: CASSYFGGIYEQYF. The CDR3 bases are TGTGCCAGCAGTTACTTCGGAGGAATTTACGAGCAGTACTTC.

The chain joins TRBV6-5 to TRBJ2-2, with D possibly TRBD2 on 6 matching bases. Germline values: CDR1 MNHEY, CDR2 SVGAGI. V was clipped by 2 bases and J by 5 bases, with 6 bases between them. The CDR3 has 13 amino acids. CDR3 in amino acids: CASSYRGTGELFF. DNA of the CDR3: TGTGCCAGCAGTTACCGGGGGACCGGGGAGCTGTTTTTT.

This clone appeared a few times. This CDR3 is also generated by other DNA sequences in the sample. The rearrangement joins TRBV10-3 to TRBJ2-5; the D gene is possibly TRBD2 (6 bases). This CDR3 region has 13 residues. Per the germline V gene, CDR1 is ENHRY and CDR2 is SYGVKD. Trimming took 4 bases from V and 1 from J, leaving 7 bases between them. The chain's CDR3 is CAISAAGQETQYF. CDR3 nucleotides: TGTGCCATCAGTGCAGCGGGCCAAGAGACCCAGTACTTC.

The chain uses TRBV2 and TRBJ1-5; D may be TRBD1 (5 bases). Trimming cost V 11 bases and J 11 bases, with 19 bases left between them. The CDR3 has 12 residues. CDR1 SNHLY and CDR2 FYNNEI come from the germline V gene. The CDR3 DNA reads TGTGCCTCGGGACTGGCGGTAGGGTCCCAGCATTTT. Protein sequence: CASGLAVGSQHF. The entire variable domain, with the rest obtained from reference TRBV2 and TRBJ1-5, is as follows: EPEVTQTPSHQVTQMGQEVILRCVPISNHLYFYWYRQILGQKVEFLVSFYNNEISEKSEIFDDQFSVERPDGSNFTLKIRSTKLEDSAMYFCASGLAVGSQHFGDGTRLSIL.

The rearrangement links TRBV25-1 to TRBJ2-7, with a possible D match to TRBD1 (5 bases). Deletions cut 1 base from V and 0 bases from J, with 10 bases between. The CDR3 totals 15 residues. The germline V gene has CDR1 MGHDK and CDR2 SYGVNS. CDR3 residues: CASSELGVGSYEQYF. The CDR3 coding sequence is TGTGCCAGCAGTGAATTAGGGGTCGGCTCCTACGAGCAGTACTTC.

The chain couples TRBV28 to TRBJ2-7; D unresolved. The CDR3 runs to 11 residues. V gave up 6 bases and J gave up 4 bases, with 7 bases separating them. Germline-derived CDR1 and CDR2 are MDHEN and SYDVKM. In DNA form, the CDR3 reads TGTGCCAGCAGGGCCCGTTACGAGCAGTACTTC. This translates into CASRARYEQYF.

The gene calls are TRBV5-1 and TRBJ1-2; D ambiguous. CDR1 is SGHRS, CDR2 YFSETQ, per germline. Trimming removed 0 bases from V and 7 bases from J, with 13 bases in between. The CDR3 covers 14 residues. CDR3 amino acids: CASSLGSGFPGYTF. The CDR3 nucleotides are TGCGCCAGCAGCTTGGGGTCAGGTTTCCCTGGCTACACCTTC.

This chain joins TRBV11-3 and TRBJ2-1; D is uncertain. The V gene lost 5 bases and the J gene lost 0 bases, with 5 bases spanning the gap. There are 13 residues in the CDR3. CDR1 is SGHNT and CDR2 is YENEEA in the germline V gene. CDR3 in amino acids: CASSASSYNEQFF. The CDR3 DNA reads TGTGCCAGCAGCGCGAGCTCCTACAATGAGCAGTTCTTC.

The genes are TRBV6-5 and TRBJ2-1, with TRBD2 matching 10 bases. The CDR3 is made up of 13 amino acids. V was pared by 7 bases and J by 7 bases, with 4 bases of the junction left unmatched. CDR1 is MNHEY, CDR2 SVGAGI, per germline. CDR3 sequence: CASNRLAGNEQFF. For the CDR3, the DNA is TGTGCCAGCAACCGACTAGCGGGTAATGAGCAGTTCTTC.

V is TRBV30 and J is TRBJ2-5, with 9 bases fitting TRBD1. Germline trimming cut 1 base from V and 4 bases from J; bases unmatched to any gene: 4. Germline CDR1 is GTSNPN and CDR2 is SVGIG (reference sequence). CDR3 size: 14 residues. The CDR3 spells CAWSGTGVPETQYF. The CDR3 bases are TGTGCCTGGAGTGGGACAGGGGTCCCAGAGACCCAGTACTTC. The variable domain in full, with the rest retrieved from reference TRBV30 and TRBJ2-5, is SQTIHQWPATLVQPVGSPLSLECTVEGTSNPNLYWYRQAAGRGLQLLFYSVGIGQISSEVPQNLSASRPQDRQFILSSKKLLLSDSGFYLCAWSGTGVPETQYFGPGTRLLVL.

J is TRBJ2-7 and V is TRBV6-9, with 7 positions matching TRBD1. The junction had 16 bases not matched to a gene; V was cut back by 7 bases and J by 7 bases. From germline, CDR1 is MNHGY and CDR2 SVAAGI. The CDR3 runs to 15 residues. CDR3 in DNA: TGTGCCAGCATCTTCGTGAATGACAGGGCAGGAGAGCAGTACTTC. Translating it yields CASIFVNDRAGEQYF.

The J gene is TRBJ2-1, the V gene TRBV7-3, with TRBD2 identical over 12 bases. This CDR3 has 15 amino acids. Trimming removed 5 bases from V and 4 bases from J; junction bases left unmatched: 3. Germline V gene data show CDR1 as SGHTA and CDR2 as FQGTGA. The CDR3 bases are TGTGCCAGCAGCCCTAGCGGGAGGGGATACAATGAGCAGTTCTTC. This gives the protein CASSPSGRGYNEQFF.

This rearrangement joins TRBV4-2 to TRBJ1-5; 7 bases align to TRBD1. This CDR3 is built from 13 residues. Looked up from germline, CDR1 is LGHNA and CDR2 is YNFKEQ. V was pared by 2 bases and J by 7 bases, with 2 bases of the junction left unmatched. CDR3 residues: CASSQQGEQPQHF. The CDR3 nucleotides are TGTGCCAGCAGCCAACAGGGGGAACAGCCCCAGCATTTT.

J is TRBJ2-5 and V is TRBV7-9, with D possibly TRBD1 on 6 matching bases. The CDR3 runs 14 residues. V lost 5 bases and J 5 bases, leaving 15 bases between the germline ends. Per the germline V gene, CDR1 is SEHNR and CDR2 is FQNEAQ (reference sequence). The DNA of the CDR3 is TGTGCCAGCAGCCCCGGACAGCCAGGGGAGACCCAGTACTTC. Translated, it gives CASSPGQPGETQYF.

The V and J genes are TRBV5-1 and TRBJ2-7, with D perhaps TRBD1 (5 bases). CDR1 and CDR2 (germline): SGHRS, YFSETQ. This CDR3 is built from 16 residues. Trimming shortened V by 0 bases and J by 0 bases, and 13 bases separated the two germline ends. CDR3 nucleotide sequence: TGCGCCAGCAGCTTGGTAGTGGGGCCGCACTCCTACGAGCAGTACTTC. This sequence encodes CASSLVVGPHSYEQYF.

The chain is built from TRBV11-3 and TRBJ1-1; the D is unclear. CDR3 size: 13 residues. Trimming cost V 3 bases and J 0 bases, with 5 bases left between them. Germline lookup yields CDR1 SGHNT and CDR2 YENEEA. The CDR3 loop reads CASSFQVNTEAFF. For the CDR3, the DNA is TGTGCCAGCAGCTTCCAGGTGAACACTGAAGCTTTCTTT. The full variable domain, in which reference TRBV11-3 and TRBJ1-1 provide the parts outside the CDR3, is EAGVVQSPRYKIIEKKQPVAFWCNPISGHNTLYWYLQNLGQGPELLIRYENEEAVDDSQLPKDRFSAERLKGVDSTLKIQPAELGDSAVYLCASSFQVNTEAFFGQGTRLTVV.

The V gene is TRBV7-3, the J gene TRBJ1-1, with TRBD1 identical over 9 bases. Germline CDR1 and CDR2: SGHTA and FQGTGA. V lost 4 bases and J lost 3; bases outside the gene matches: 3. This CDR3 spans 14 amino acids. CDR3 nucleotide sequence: TGTGCCAGCAGCTCACAGGGGGCCCACACTGAAGCTTTCTTT. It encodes CASSSQGAHTEAFF.

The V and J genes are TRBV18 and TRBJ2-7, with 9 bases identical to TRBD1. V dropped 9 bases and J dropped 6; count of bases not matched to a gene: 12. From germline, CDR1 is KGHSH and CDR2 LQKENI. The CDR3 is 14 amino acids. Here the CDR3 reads CASSSGTGRSEQYF. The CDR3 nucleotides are TGTGCCAGTTCTTCCGGGACAGGGCGTAGCGAGCAGTACTTC.

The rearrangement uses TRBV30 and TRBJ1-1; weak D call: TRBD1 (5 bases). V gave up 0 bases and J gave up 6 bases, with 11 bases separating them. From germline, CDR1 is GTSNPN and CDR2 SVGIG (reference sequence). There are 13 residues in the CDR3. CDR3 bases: TGTGCCTGGAGTGTTCTCGGGGGGGCTGAAGCTTTCTTT. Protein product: CAWSVLGGAEAFF.

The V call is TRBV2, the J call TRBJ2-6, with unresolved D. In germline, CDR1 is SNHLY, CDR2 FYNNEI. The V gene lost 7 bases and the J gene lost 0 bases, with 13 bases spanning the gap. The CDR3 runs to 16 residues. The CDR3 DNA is TGTGCCAGCATGGGCCAGGTGAACTCTGGGGCCAACGTCCTGACTTTC. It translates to CASMGQVNSGANVLTF.

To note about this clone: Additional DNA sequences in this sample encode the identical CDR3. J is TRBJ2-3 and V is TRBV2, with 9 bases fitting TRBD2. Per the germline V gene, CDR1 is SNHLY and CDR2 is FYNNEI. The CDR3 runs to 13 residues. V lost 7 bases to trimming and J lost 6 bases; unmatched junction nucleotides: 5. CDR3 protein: CASTSGTPDTQYF. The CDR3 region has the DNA TGTGCCAGCACTAGCGGGACCCCGGATACGCAGTATTTT.

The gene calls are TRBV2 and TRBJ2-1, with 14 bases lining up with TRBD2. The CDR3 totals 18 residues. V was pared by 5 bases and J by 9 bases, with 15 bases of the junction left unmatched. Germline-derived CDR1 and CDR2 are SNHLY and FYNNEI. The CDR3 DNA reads TGTGCCAGCAGTCCGGGACTAGCGGGGGCGGGGGCCATCAGTGAGCAGTTCTTC. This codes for CASSPGLAGAGAISEQFF.